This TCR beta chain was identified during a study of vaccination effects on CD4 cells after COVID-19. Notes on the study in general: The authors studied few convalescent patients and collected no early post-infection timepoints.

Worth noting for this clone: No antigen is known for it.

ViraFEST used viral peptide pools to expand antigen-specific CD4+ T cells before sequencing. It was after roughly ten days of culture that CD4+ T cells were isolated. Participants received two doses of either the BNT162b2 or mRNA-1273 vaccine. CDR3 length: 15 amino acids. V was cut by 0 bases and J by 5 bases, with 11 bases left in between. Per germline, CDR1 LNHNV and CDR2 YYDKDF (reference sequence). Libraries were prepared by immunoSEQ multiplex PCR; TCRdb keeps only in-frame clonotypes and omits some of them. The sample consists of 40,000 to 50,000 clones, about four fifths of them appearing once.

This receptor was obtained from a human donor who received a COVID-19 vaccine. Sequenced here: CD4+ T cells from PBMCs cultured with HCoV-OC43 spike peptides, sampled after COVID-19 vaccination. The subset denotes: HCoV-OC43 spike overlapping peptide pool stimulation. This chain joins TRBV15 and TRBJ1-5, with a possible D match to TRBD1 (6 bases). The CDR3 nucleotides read TGTGCCACCAGCAGAGATGGACAGTCCGATCAGCCCCAGCATTTT. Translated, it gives CATSRDGQSDQPQHF.